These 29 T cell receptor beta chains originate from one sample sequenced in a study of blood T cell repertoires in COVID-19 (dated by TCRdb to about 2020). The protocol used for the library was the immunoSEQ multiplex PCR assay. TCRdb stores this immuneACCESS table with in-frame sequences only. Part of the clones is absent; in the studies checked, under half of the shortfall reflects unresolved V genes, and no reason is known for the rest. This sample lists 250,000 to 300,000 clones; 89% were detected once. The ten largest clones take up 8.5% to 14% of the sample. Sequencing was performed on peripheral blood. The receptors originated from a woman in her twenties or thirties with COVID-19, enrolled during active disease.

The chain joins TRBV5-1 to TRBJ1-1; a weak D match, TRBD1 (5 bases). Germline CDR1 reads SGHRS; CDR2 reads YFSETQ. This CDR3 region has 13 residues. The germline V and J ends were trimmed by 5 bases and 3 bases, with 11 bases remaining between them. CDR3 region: CASSFLQDTEAFF. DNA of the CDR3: TGCGCCAGCAGTTTTCTACAGGACACTGAAGCTTTCTTT.

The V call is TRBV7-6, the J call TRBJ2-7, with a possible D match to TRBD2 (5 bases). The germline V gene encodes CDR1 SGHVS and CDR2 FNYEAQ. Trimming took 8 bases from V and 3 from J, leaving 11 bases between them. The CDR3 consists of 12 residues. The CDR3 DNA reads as TGTGCCAGCTCCGGGAATTTCTACGAGCAGTACTTC. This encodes CASSGNFYEQYF.

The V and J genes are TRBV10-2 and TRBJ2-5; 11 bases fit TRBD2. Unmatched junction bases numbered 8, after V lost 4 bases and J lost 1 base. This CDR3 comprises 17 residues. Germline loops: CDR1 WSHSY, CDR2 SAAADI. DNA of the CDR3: TGCGCCAGCAGTGGTTCTAGCGGGGGGTACCCCCAAGAGACCCAGTACTTC. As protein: CASSGSSGGYPQETQYF.

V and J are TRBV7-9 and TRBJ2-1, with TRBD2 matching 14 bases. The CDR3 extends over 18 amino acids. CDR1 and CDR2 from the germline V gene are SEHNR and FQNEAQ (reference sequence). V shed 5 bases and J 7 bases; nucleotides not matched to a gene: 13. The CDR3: CASSPTVGLAGGLNEQFF. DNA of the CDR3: TGTGCCAGCAGCCCTACCGTTGGACTAGCGGGGGGCCTGAATGAGCAGTTCTTC.

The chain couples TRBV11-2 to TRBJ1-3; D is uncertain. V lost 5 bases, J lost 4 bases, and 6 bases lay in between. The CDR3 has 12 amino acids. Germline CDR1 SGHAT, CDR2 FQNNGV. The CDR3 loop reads CASSLQGNTIYF. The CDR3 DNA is TGTGCCAGCAGCCTACAGGGAAACACCATATATTTT.

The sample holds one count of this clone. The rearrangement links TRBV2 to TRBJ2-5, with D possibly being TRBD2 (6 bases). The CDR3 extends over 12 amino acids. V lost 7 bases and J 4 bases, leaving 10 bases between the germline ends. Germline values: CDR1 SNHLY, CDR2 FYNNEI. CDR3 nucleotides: TGTGCCAGCAATCGGGGAGGAGAGACCCAGTACTTC. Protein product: CASNRGGETQYF.

The chain's CDR3 is CASSLTGGRLNTEAFF. CDR3 bases: TGTGCCAGCAGCCTTACGGGGGGCCGACTGAACACTGAAGCTTTCTTT. This chain uses TRBV7-6 with TRBJ1-1, with D perhaps TRBD1 (6 bases). Germline V gene sequence: CDR1 SGHVS, CDR2 FNYEAQ. V gave up 5 bases and J gave up 0 bases, with 16 bases separating them. The CDR3 is 16 amino acids.

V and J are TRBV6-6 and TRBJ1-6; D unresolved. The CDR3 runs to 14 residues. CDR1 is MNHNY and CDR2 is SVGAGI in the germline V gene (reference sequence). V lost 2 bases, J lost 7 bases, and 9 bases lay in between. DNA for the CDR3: TGTGCCAGCAGTTACAGGGAGGGCAATTCACCCCTCCACTTT. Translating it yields CASSYREGNSPLHF.

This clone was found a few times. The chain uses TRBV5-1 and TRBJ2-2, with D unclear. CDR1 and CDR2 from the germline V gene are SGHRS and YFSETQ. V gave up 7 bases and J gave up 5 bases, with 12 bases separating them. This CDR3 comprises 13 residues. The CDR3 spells CASAKSRTGELFF. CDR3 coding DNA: TGCGCCAGCGCCAAATCTAGGACCGGGGAGCTGTTTTTT.

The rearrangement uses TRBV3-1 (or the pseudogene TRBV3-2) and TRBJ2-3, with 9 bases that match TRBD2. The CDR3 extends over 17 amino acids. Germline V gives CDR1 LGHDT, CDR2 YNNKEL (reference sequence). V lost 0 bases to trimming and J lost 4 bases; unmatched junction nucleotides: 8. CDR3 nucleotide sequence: TGTGCCAGCAGCCAAGATTTGGTTGCGGGGGGGCCAGATACGCAGTATTTT. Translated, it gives CASSQDLVAGGPDTQYF.

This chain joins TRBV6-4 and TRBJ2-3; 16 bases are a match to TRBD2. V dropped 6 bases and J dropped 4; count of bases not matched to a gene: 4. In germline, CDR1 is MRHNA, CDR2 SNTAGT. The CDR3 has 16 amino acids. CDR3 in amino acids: CASSLGTSGGADTQYF. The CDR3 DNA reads TGTGCCAGCAGCCTCGGGACTAGCGGGGGGGCAGATACGCAGTATTTT.

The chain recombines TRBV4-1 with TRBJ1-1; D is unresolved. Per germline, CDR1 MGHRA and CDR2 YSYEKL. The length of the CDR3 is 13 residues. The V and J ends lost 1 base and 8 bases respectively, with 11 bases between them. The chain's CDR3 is CASSQAEVTEAFF. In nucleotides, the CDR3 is TGCGCCAGCAGCCAAGCGGAGGTGACCGAAGCTTTCTTT.

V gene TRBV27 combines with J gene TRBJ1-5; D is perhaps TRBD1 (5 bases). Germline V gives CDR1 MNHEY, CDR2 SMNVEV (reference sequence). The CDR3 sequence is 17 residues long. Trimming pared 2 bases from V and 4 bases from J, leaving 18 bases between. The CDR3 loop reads CASSLGGGQDPNQPQHF. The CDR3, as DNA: TGTGCCAGCAGTTTAGGGGGAGGGCAGGACCCTAATCAGCCCCAGCATTTT.

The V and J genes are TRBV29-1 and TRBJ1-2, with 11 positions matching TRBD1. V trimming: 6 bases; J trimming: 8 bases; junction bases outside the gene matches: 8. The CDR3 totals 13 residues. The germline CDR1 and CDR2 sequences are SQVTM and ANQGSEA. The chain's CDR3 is CSVNRDRGNGYTF. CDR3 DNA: TGCAGCGTCAACCGGGACAGGGGGAACGGCTACACCTTC. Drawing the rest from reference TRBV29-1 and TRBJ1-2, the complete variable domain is SAVISQKPSRDICQRGTSLTIQCQVDSQVTMMFWYRQQPGQSLTLIATANQGSEATYESGFVIDKFPISRPNLTFSTLTVSNMSPEDSSIYLCSVNRDRGNGYTFGSGTRLTVV.

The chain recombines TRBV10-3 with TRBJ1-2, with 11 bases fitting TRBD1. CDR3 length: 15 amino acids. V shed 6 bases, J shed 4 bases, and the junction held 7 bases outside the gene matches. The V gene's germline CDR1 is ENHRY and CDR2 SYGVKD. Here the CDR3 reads CAISPGQGAGYGYTF. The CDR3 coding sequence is TGTGCCATCAGCCCAGGACAGGGGGCAGGCTATGGCTACACCTTC.

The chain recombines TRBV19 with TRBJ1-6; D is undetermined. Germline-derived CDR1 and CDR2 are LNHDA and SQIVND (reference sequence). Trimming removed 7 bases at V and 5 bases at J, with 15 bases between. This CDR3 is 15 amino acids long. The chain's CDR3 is CASNEGLIHNSPLHF. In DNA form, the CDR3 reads TGTGCCAGTAATGAGGGTCTAATCCATAATTCACCCCTCCACTTT.

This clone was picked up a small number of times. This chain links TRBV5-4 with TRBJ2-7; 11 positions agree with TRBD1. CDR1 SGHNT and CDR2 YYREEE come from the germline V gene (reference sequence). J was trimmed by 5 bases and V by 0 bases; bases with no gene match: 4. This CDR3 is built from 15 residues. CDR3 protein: CASSLAGTGGHEQYF. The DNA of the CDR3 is TGTGCCAGCAGCTTGGCCGGGACAGGGGGACACGAGCAGTACTTC.

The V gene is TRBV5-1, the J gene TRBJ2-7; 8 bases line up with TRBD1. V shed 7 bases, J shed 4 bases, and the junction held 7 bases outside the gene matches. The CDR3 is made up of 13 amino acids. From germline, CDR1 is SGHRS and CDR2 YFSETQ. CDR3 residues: CASGEDRVYEQYF. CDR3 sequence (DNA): TGCGCCAGCGGTGAGGACAGGGTGTACGAGCAGTACTTC. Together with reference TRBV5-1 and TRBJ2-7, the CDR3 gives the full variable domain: KAGVTQTPRYLIKTRGQQVTLSCSPISGHRSVSWYQQTPGQGLQFLFEYFSETQRNKGNFPGRFSGRQFSNSRSEMNVSTLELGDSALYLCASGEDRVYEQYFGPGTRLTVT.

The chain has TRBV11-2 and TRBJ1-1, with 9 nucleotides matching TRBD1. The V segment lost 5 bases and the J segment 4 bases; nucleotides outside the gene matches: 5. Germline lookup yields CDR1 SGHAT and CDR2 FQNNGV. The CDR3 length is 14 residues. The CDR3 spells CASSSGTGLTEAFF. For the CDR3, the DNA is TGTGCCAGCAGCAGCGGGACAGGGCTCACTGAAGCTTTCTTT.

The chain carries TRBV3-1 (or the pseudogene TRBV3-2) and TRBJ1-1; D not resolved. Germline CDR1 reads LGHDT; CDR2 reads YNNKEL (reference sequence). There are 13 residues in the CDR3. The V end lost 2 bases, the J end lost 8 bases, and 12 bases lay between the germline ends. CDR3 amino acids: CASSQPMLREAFF. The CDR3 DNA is TGTGCCAGCAGCCAACCTATGCTCCGGGAAGCTTTCTTT.

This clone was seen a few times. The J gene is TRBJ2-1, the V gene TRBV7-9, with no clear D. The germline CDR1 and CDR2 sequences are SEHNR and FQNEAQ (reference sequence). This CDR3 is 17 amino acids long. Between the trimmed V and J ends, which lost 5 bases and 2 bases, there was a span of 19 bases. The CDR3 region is CASSPPLRSRTYNEQFF. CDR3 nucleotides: TGTGCCAGCAGCCCCCCTTTGAGGTCCAGAACCTACAATGAGCAGTTCTTC.

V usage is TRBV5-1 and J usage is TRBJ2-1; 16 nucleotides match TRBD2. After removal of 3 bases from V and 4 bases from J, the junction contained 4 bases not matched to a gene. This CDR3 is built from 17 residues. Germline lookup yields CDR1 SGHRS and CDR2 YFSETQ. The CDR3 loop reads CASSWGLAGGNYNEQFF. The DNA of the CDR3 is TGCGCCAGCAGCTGGGGACTAGCGGGGGGGAATTACAATGAGCAGTTCTTC.

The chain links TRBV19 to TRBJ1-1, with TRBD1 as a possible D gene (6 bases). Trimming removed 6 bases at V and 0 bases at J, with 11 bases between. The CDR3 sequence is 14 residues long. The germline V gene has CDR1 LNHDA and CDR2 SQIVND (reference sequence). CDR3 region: CASSTGYVNTEAFF. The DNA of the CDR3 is TGTGCCAGTAGCACAGGGTATGTGAACACTGAAGCTTTCTTT.

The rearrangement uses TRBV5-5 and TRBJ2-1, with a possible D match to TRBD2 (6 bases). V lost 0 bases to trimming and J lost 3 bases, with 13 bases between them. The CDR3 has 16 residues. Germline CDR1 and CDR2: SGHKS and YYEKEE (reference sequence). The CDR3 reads CASSLGGGAGYNEQFF. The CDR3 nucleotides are TGTGCCAGCAGCTTGGGTGGAGGGGCGGGCTACAATGAGCAGTTCTTC. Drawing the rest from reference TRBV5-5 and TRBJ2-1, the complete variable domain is DAGVTQSPTHLIKTRGQQVTLRCSPISGHKSVSWYQQVLGQGPQFIFQYYEKEERGRGNFPDRFSARQFPNYSSELNVNALLLGDSALYLCASSLGGGAGYNEQFFGPGTRLTVL.

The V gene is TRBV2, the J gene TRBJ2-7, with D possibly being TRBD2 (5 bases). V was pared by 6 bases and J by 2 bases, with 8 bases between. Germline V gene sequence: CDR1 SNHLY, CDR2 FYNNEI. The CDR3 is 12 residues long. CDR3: CASSGVTYEQYF. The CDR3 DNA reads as TGTGCCAGCAGCGGGGTCACCTACGAGCAGTACTTC.

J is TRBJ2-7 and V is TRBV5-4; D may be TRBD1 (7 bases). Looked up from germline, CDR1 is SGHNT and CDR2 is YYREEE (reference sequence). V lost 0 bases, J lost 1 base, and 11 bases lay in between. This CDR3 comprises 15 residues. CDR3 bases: TGTGCCAGCAGCTTGGGCGGGACAGCATCCTACGAGCAGTACTTC. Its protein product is CASSLGGTASYEQYF.

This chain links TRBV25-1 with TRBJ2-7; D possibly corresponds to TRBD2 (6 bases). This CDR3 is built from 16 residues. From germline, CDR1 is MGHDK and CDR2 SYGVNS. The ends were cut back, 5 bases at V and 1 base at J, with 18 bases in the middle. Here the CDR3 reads CASSYFRDGSSYEQYF. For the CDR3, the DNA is TGTGCCAGCAGTTACTTCCGGGACGGGAGTTCCTACGAGCAGTACTTC.

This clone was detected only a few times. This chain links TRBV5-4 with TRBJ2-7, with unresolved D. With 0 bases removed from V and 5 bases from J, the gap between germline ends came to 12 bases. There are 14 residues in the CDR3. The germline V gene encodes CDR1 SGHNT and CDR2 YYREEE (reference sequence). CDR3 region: CASSLAGPSNEQYF. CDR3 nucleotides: TGTGCCAGCAGCTTGGCTGGTCCGAGCAACGAGCAGTACTTC.

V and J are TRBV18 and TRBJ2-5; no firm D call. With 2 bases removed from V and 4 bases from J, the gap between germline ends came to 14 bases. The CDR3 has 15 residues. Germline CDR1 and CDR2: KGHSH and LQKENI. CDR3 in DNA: TGTGCCAGCTCACCAATCGCCTCCCGCGCAGAGACCCAGTACTTC. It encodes CASSPIASRAETQYF.